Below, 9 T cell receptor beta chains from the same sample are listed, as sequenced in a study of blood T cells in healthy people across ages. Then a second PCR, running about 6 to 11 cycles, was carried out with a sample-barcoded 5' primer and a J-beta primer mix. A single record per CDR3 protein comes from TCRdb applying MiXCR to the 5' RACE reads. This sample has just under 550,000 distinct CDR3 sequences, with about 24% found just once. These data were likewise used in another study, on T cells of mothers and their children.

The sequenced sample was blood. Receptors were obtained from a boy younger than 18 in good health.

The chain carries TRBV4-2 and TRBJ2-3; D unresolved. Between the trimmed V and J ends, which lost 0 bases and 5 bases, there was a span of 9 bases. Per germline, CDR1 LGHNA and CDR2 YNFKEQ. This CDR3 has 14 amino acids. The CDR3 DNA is TGTGCCAGCAGCCAAGAGCCGGCGTTAGATACGCAGTATTTT. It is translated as CASSQEPALDTQYF.

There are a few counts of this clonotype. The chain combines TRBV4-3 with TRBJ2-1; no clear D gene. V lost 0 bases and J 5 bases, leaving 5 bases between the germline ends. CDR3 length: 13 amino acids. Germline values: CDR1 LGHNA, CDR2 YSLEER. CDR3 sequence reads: CASSQEPNNEQFF. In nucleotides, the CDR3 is TGCGCCAGCAGCCAAGAACCGAACAATGAGCAGTTCTTC.

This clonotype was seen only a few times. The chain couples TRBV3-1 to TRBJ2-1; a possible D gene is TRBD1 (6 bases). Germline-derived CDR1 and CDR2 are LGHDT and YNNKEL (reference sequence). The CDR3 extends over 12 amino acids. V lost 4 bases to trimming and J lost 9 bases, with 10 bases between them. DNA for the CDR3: TGTGCCAGCAGCCGAACAGGGAGTGAGCAGTTCTTC. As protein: CASSRTGSEQFF.

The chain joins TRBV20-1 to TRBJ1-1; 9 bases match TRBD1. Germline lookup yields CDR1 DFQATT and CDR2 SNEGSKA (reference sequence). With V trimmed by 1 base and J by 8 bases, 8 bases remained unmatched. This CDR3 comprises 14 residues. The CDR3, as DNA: TGCAGTGCTAGAGCGGGACAGGGAGCTATGGAAGCTTTCTTT. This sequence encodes CSARAGQGAMEAFF.

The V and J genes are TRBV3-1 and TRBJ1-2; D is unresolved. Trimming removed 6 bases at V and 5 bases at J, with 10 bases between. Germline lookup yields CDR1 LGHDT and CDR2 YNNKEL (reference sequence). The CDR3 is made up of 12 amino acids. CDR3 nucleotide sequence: TGTGCCAGCAGTACCGAGGGATATGGCTACACCTTC. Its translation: CASSTEGYGYTF.

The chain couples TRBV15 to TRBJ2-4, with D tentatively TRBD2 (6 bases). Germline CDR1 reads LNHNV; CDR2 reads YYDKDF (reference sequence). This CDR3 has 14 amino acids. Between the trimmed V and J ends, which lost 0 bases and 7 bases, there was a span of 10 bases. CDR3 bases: TGTGCCACCAGCAGAGATTCGGCGGGGAACATTCAGTACTTC. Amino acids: CATSRDSAGNIQYF.

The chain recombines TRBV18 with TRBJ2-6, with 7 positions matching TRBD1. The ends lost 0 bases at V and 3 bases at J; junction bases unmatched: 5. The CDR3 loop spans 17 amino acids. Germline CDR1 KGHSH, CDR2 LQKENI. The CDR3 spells CASSPPKGANGANVLTF. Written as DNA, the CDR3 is TGTGCCAGCTCACCACCGAAGGGGGCGAATGGGGCCAACGTCCTGACTTTC.

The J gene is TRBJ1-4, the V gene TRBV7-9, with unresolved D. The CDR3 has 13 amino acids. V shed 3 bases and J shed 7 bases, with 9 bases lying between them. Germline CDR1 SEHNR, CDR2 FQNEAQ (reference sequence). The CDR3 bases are TGTGCCAGCAGCTTCATGGTTGGTGAAAAACTGTTTTTT. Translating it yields CASSFMVGEKLFF.

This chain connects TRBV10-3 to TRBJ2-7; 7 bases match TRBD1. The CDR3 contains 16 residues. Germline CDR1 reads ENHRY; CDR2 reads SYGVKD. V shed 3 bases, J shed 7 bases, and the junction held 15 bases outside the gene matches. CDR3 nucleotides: TGTGCCATCAGTGAATCAACAGGGGCCGGTAAAGATGAGCAGTACTTC. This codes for CAISESTGAGKDEQYF.